The 8 T cell receptor beta chains presented below share a single source sample, sequenced in a study of blood T cells in healthy people across ages. Next came a second PCR, run for about 6 to 12 cycles, which used a sample-barcoded 5' primer along with a J-beta primer mix. TCRdb independently ran MiXCR on the 5' RACE reads; one entry per CDR3 protein. The table includes around 500,000 distinct CDR3 sequences, 40% to 55% detected once. The sample comprised blood. Source of these receptors: an elderly man in good health.

The J gene is TRBJ1-6, the V gene TRBV7-6, with D tentatively TRBD1 (5 bases). Germline-derived CDR1 and CDR2 are SGHVS and FNYEAQ. Deletions cut 6 bases from V and 0 bases from J, with 15 bases between. CDR3 length: 17 amino acids. The CDR3 spells CASSLTGPSSYNSPLHF. The CDR3 nucleotides are TGTGCCAGCAGTCTTACAGGACCGAGCTCCTATAATTCACCCCTCCACTTT.

This clonotype was seen repeatedly, ten times or more. This chain connects TRBV20-1 to TRBJ2-5, with a tentative D call TRBD2 (5 bases). Trimming took off 2 bases at V and 2 bases at J, with 9 bases between the two ends. The CDR3 contains 13 residues. The germline gives CDR1 DFQATT, CDR2 SNEGSKA (reference sequence). The CDR3 is CSARLPGQETQYF. The CDR3 DNA reads TGCAGTGCTAGACTTCCGGGACAAGAGACCCAGTACTTC.

Details on this clonotype: An end of the junction differs from the germline gene, which may be a read error. The J gene is TRBJ1-2, the V gene TRBV6-5, with 8 bases aligning to TRBD1. CDR1 and CDR2 from the germline V gene are MNHEY and SVGAGI. The CDR3 totals 14 residues. The CDR3 region has the DNA TGTGCCGGCAGCCGGGACAGGAGTAACTATGGCTACACCTTC. It codes for CAGSRDRSNYGYTF.

The chain carries TRBV6-2 or TRBV6-3 and TRBJ2-3; 10 nucleotides align to TRBD2. The CDR3 contains 16 residues. CDR1 and CDR2 (germline): MNHEY, SVGEGT. The ends lost 4 bases at V and 2 bases at J; junction bases unmatched: 6. The CDR3 is CASSSWTSGFTDTQYF. CDR3 nucleotides: TGTGCCAGCAGTTCCTGGACTAGCGGTTTCACAGATACGCAGTATTTT.

This clonotype was picked up a small number of times. The rearrangement joins TRBV27 to TRBJ2-1; maybe TRBD2 (6 bases). This CDR3 spans 15 amino acids. Trimming shortened V by 6 bases and J by 2 bases, and 14 bases separated the two germline ends. Germline assignment: CDR1 MNHEY and CDR2 SMNVEV (reference sequence). CDR3 loop: CASRFGTGTYNEQFF. The CDR3, as DNA: TGTGCCAGCAGATTCGGGACTGGCACCTACAATGAGCAGTTCTTC.

The gene calls are TRBV30 and TRBJ1-5; 7 bases align to TRBD1. CDR1 is GTSNPN and CDR2 is SVGIG in the germline V gene (reference sequence). The V segment lost 3 bases and the J segment 6 bases; nucleotides outside the gene matches: 8. The CDR3 contains 14 residues. The CDR3 sequence is CAWRPTGDGQPQHF. The CDR3 coding sequence is TGTGCCTGGAGACCTACAGGGGACGGTCAGCCCCAGCATTTT.

The chain combines TRBV10-3 with TRBJ1-1; the D gene is possibly TRBD1 (5 bases). Germline V CDR1 and CDR2: ENHRY, SYGVKD. There are 13 residues in the CDR3. V lost 5 bases and J lost 1, with 8 bases in between. The CDR3 DNA reads TGTGCCATCAGTTTGGGGGGGAACACTGAAGCTTTCTTT. Translated: CAISLGGNTEAFF.

The chain recombines TRBV4-3 with TRBJ2-1; D is undetermined. V gave up 0 bases and J gave up 3 bases, with 9 bases separating them. CDR3 length: 15 residues. CDR1 is LGHNA, CDR2 YSLEER, per germline. CDR3 bases: TGCGCCAGCAGCCAAGATGGCGGTGGCTACAATGAGCAGTTCTTC. Protein: CASSQDGGGYNEQFF.